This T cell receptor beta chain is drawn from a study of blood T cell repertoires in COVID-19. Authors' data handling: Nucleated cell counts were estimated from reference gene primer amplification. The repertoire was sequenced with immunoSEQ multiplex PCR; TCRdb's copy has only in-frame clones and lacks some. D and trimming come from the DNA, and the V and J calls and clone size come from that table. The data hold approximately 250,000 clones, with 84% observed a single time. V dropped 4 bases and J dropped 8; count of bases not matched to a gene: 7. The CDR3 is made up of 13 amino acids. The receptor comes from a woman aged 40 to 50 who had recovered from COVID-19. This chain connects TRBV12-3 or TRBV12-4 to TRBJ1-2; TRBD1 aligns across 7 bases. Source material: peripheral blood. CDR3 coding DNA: TGTGCCAGCAGTTACCGGGACAGAGGGGGCTACACCTTC. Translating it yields CASSYRDRGGYTF.